The T cell receptor (beta chain) described here comes from a study of beta chain features in type 1 diabetes. Of the isolated RNA, all was reverse transcribed, and so the sequenced material was expressed TCRB transcripts. Only in-frame clones appear in the TCRdb table, and some are missing; sequencing was by immunoSEQ multiplex PCR. The sample yields around 100,000 clones, under 30% seen once. Per the germline V gene, CDR1 is LNHDA and CDR2 is SQIVND (reference sequence). Trimming stripped 6 bases from V and 2 bases from J, with 17 bases between. This CDR3 contains 16 residues. Study-wide findings and caveats: Type 1 diabetes patients showed a moderate but significant shortening of TCRB CDR3s in all four CD4+ subsets.

With regard to this clone: Antigen: not known.

The TCR was taken from a woman in her late teens or twenties with type 1 diabetes. Sample: central memory CD4+ T cells from blood. V usage is TRBV19 and J usage is TRBJ1-5, with D hard to call. The CDR3 nucleotides are TGTGCCAGTAGCCCCGACCGGGGTGCGGGCAATCAGCCCCAGCATTTT. Translation: CASSPDRGAGNQPQHF.